A selection of T cell receptor beta chains follows, all from one sample in a study of CD8 T cells in Susac syndrome. MiXCR was run by TCRdb on the immunoSEQ multiplex PCR reads, yielding one entry per CDR3 protein. The repertoire consists of around 23,000 distinct CDR3 sequences, with 93% occurring once and the leading ten covering 0.55% to 0.8%. The sequenced sample was CD8+ T cells from PBMCs. The receptors derive from a human donor with Susac syndrome. The CDR3 runs from the conserved cysteine through the conserved F or W. A D gene is named only where the DNA matches it firmly. Size is omitted from some rows. Given values are once, few, many or a class for expanded clones.

TRBV19,-,15,TRBJ2-5,TRBD1,CASSIGYRGQETQYF,TGTGCCAGTAGTATCGGTTACAGGGGGCAAGAGACCCAGTACTTC
TRBV7-9,-,15,TRBJ2-5,TRBD2,CASSLVREGQETQYF,TGTGCCAGCAGCTTAGTCAGGGAGGGCCAAGAGACCCAGTACTTC
TRBV27,-,13,TRBJ1-1,-,CASSLGVGTEAFF,TGTGCCAGCAGTTTGGGGGTCGGCACTGAAGCTTTCTTT
TRBV6-5,-,16,TRBJ2-2,-,CASSYGRQENTGELFF,TGTGCCAGCAGTTACGGGCGACAGGAAAACACCGGGGAGCTGTTTTTT
TRBV14,-,14,TRBJ1-1,TRBD1,CASSQDRDRGEAFF,TGTGCCAGCAGCCAAGATCGAGACAGGGGTGAAGCTTTCTTT
TRBV18,-,15,TRBJ2-7,-,CASSPRDGFSYEQYF,TGTGCCAGCTCACCACGGGACGGGTTCTCCTACGAGCAGTACTTC
TRBV27,-,12,TRBJ2-3,TRBD2,CASSRGVDTQYF,TGTGCCAGCAGTCGGGGGGTCGATACGCAGTATTTT
TRBV6-2/TRBV6-3,-,13,TRBJ2-7,-,CASSYINSNEQYF,TGTGCCAGCAGTTACATAAATTCGAACGAGCAGTACTTC
TRBV13,-,16,TRBJ2-1,TRBD2,CASSPPGGSSYNEQFF,TGTGCCAGCAGCCCCCCGGGGGGTAGCTCCTACAATGAGCAGTTCTTC
TRBV28,-,22,TRBJ2-5,TRBD2,CASSSKESWGLAGVYWEETQYF,TGTGCCAGCAGTTCCAAAGAAAGTTGGGGACTAGCGGGGGTTTACTGGGAAGAGACCCAGTACTTC
TRBV28,-,17,TRBJ2-6,-,CASSTPREYSGANVLTF,TGTGCCAGCAGTACCCCCAGGGAATACTCTGGGGCCAACGTCCTGACTTTC
TRBV15,-,15,TRBJ1-2,TRBD1,CATSRDSGRGDGYTF,TGTGCCACCAGCAGAGATTCGGGCAGGGGGGACGGCTACACCTTC
TRBV11-3,-,14,TRBJ2-7,-,CASSFSRATYEQYF,TGTGCCAGCAGCTTTTCGAGGGCCACCTACGAGCAGTACTTC
TRBV4-3,once,17,TRBJ2-1,TRBD2,CASSQDVPSGGQDEQFF,TGCGCCAGCAGCCAAGATGTCCCTAGCGGGGGGCAGGATGAGCAGTTCTTC